The clone carrying this T cell receptor (beta chain) came up a few times. The antigen remains unidentified. This entry belongs to a study of T-cell memory formation after mild COVID-19. Study overall: The study found TCR clusters largely donor specific.

The CDR3 extends over 14 amino acids. Between the trimmed V and J ends, which lost 1 base and 3 bases, there was a span of 7 bases. Germline V lookup: CDR1 MNHEY, CDR2 SVGEGT. Study-level findings and limits: Memory sampled before infection contained some responding clones, suggesting cross-reactive memory joined. Contracting CD4+ clones lay largely in CM and EM, with CD8+ ones residing in EMRA. What remained unconfirmed was the SARS-CoV-2 specificity of second-wave clones peaking on day 37.

A single record per CDR3 protein comes from TCRdb applying MiXCR to the 5' RACE reads. The sample lists approximately 260,000 distinct CDR3 sequences, roughly 15% seen once, with more than 20% in the top ten. The gene calls are TRBV6-2 or TRBV6-3 and TRBJ2-1; D ambiguous. This receptor was taken from a man younger than 30 who had mild COVID-19 (a few samples of this study predate the infection). Cell type and time point are not known. The specimen sequenced was PBMCs or a T cell subset sorted from them (not recorded which). Here the CDR3 DNA reads TGTGCCAGCAGTTACTGGCAGGACTACAATGAGCAGTTCTTC. Translated: CASSYWQDYNEQFF.